This TCR beta chain stems from a study of blood T cell repertoires in COVID-19. CDR1 is SGHTA and CDR2 is FQGTGA in the germline V gene. Trimming cost V 2 bases and J 8 bases; bases outside gene matches: 12. CDR3 length equals 16 residues. Source study methods: Amplification from reference gene primers served as the basis for estimated nucleated cell counts. Profiling relied on immunoSEQ multiplex PCR, and the TCRdb table lists in-frame clones only, not all of them. V, J and clone size were drawn from that table, and D and trimming were deduced from the DNA. The top ten clones hold just over 2.5% of a sample with 200,000 or so clones, 88% of them seen once.

The gene calls are TRBV7-3 and TRBJ2-4, with 7 bases that match TRBD2. The sequence derives from a woman aged 25 to 39 who had recovered from COVID-19. Sequencing was done on a sample of PBMCs or T cells enriched from blood (not recorded which). CDR3 nucleotides: TGTGCCAGCAGCTTAGGGAGGGGTTTTACAGGAGACATTCAGTACTTC. It encodes CASSLGRGFTGDIQYF.